These 26 T cell receptor beta chains came from one sample sequenced in a study of T cell changes during pregnancy in multiple sclerosis. Profiled with immunoSEQ multiplex PCR; TCRdb holds only in-frame clones, not every one. The table has 64,000 or so clones, over 95% seen once. The starting material was CD8+ T cells from peripheral blood mononuclear cells, obtained after pregnancy. The receptor source for this set is a female donor with multiple sclerosis, enrolled in a pregnancy study.

This sequence joins TRBV19 and TRBJ2-7, with a tentative D call TRBD1 (5 bases). This CDR3 contains 14 residues. V was pared by 1 base and J by 0 bases, with 7 bases between. Per the germline V gene, CDR1 is LNHDA and CDR2 is SQIVND (reference sequence). The CDR3 region is CASSIVTGSYEQYF. For the CDR3, the DNA is TGTGCCAGTAGTATAGTTACAGGCTCCTACGAGCAGTACTTC.

V is TRBV28 and J is TRBJ2-7; D gene unclear. There are 16 residues in the CDR3. CDR1 is MDHEN and CDR2 is SYDVKM in the germline V gene. The V end lost 5 bases, the J end lost 0 bases, and 17 bases lay between the germline ends. This CDR3 is CASSLTVVASSYEQYF. The CDR3, as DNA: TGTGCCAGCAGTCTCACGGTCGTAGCCTCCTCCTACGAGCAGTACTTC.

The chain joins TRBV29-1 to TRBJ2-5; 7 positions match TRBD1. The DNA matches TRBJ2-7 better at its end, which makes the J call doubtful. The CDR3 is made up of 11 amino acids. Germline lookup yields CDR1 SQVTM and CDR2 ANQGSEA. CDR3 sequence: CSVLQGYEQYF. The CDR3 DNA reads TGCAGCGTTCTACAGGGGTACGAGCAGTACTTC.

V usage is TRBV30 and J usage is TRBJ1-2; D is uncertain. Germline V lookup: CDR1 GTSNPN, CDR2 SVGIG (reference sequence). The CDR3 is 11 residues long. Deletions cut 7 bases from V and 12 bases from J, with 18 bases between. The CDR3 DNA is TGTGCCTCCGAGGGCCGACGGGCCGACACCTTC. Amino acids: CASEGRRADTF.

The table lists this clone with a count of one. The chain employs TRBV5-6 and TRBJ2-3; 9 bases fit TRBD2. This CDR3 is built from 16 residues. CDR1 and CDR2 (germline): SGHDT, YYEEEE. The ends lost 3 bases at V and 0 bases at J; junction bases unmatched: 5. In DNA, the CDR3 is TGTGCCAGCAGCTCATACACTAGCGGGAGCACAGATACGCAGTATTTT. Amino acid sequence: CASSSYTSGSTDTQYF.

The V gene is TRBV28, the J gene TRBJ2-1; 7 nucleotides agree with TRBD2. There are 14 residues in the CDR3. In germline, CDR1 is MDHEN, CDR2 SYDVKM. V dropped 3 bases and J dropped 6; count of bases not matched to a gene: 5. The CDR3 loop is CASSLREQGNEQFF. DNA for the CDR3: TGTGCCAGCAGTTTGCGGGAGCAAGGCAATGAGCAGTTCTTC.

This chain connects TRBV19 to TRBJ2-7; a weak D match, TRBD2 (6 bases). This CDR3 has 14 amino acids. Germline V CDR1 and CDR2: LNHDA, SQIVND (reference sequence). Trimming removed 3 bases from V and 2 bases from J, with 11 bases in between. The CDR3 DNA follows: TGTGCCAGTAGTATGGTAGCGGCTACCTACGAGCAGTACTTC. Translating gives CASSMVAATYEQYF.

This clone was seen just once. V and J are TRBV7-9 and TRBJ2-1; D not resolved. This CDR3 contains 14 residues. Germline CDR1 is SEHNR and CDR2 is FQNEAQ (reference sequence). V lost 8 bases and J lost 5, with 16 bases in between. The CDR3 bases are TGTGCCAGCTCCACAGTGGCGTTTCACAATGAGCAGTTCTTC. This encodes CASSTVAFHNEQFF.

The CDR3 is CASSPGGGGGGNEQFF. DNA for the CDR3: TGTGCCAGCAGCCCCGGGGGGGGAGGAGGAGGAAATGAGCAGTTCTTC. The V and J genes are TRBV11-3 and TRBJ2-1; TRBD2 matches 8 bases. The junction had 13 bases not matched to a gene; V was cut back by 5 bases and J by 7 bases. Germline CDR1 is SGHNT and CDR2 is YENEEA. The CDR3 extends over 16 amino acids.

This chain joins TRBV4-2 and TRBJ2-7; 12 nucleotides align to TRBD2. V lost 4 bases and J lost 3; bases outside the gene matches: 4. This CDR3 has 15 amino acids. The V gene's germline CDR1 is LGHNA and CDR2 YNFKEQ. The CDR3 spells CASSRTSGKDYEQYF. The CDR3 nucleotides are TGTGCCAGCAGCCGGACTAGCGGGAAAGACTACGAGCAGTACTTC.

On this clone: This specimen includes other DNA sequences encoding the same CDR3. The chain joins TRBV27 to TRBJ2-3; no clear D. This CDR3 spans 12 amino acids. V was pared by 2 bases and J by 5 bases, with 5 bases between. The germline V gene encodes CDR1 MNHEY and CDR2 SMNVEV (reference sequence). CDR3 nucleotides: TGTGCCAGCAGTTTACTAGGAGATACGCAGTATTTT. Translation: CASSLLGDTQYF.

The chain uses TRBV27 and TRBJ2-7; 8 bases align to TRBD1. Trimming took 2 bases from V and 2 from J; bases not matched to a gene: 8. Germline V gives CDR1 MNHEY, CDR2 SMNVEV (reference sequence). The CDR3 has 16 amino acids. For the CDR3, the DNA is TGTGCCAGCAGTTTACTCCAAAGACAGGGGACCTACGAGCAGTACTTC. Its protein is CASSLLQRQGTYEQYF.

The chain carries TRBV19 and TRBJ2-4; D unclear. Germline CDR1 LNHDA, CDR2 SQIVND (reference sequence). V lost 3 bases to trimming and J lost 5 bases, with 20 bases between them. The CDR3 consists of 17 residues. The CDR3 bases are TGTGCCAGTAGTATTTCGGCTAGATATCCCCCAGAAAACATTCAGTACTTC. Its translation: CASSISARYPPENIQYF. The full variable domain, rest sourced from reference TRBV19 and TRBJ2-4, is DGGITQSPKYLFRKEGQNVTLSCEQNLNHDAMYWYRQDPGQGLRLIYYSQIVNDFQKGDIAEGYSVSREKKESFPLTVTSAQKNPTAFYLCASSISARYPPENIQYFGAGTRLSVL.

This chain uses TRBV5-1 with TRBJ2-7; possible D gene TRBD2, 5 bases. Germline CDR1 and CDR2: SGHRS and YFSETQ. V lost 1 base, J lost 0 bases, and 8 bases lay in between. There are 14 residues in the CDR3. CDR3 bases: TGCGCCAGCAGCTTGACTGGGAGCTCCTACGAGCAGTACTTC. Translation: CASSLTGSSYEQYF.

The chain employs TRBV28 and TRBJ2-7; 13 bases are shared with TRBD2. The V and J ends lost 5 bases and 4 bases, in that order; junction bases with no gene match: 5. Per germline, CDR1 MDHEN and CDR2 SYDVKM. The CDR3 is 15 residues long. The DNA of the CDR3 is TGTGCCAGCAGTCCCCGGACTAGCGGGGGTTACGAGCAGTACTTC. Translating gives CASSPRTSGGYEQYF.

The gene calls are TRBV19 and TRBJ1-4; 7 nucleotides align to TRBD1. The CDR3 has 15 amino acids. The germline gives CDR1 LNHDA, CDR2 SQIVND (reference sequence). V was clipped by 3 bases and J by 7 bases; unmatched bases: 8. The CDR3 is CASSIWGQRGEKLFF. The CDR3, as DNA: TGTGCCAGTAGTATTTGGGGACAGCGAGGTGAAAAACTGTTTTTT. Combining the CDR3 with reference TRBV19 and TRBJ1-4 gives the whole variable domain DGGITQSPKYLFRKEGQNVTLSCEQNLNHDAMYWYRQDPGQGLRLIYYSQIVNDFQKGDIAEGYSVSREKKESFPLTVTSAQKNPTAFYLCASSIWGQRGEKLFFGSGTQLSVL.

The chain has TRBV27 and TRBJ2-1, with a possible D match to TRBD2 (6 bases). V dropped 6 bases and J dropped 6 bases, with 18 bases sitting between them. The CDR3 totals 15 residues. Per germline, CDR1 MNHEY and CDR2 SMNVEV (reference sequence). The CDR3 loop is CASSFGSRFLNEQFF. The CDR3 DNA follows: TGTGCCAGCAGCTTCGGGAGTCGTTTTCTCAATGAGCAGTTCTTC.

This chain joins TRBV2 and TRBJ2-3, with 7 bases aligning to TRBD2. CDR1 and CDR2 from the germline V gene are SNHLY and FYNNEI. The CDR3 has 13 residues. V dropped 10 bases and J dropped 5; count of bases not matched to a gene: 9. CDR3 sequence reads: CAKARGVQDTQYF. The CDR3 nucleotides are TGTGCCAAGGCTCGGGGGGTTCAAGATACGCAGTATTTT.

The V gene is TRBV5-8, the J gene TRBJ1-1; 11 positions match TRBD1. J lost 4 bases, V lost 0 bases, and 8 bases had no gene match. Per the germline V gene, CDR1 is SGHTS and CDR2 is YDEGEE. The CDR3 is 17 amino acids. This chain's CDR3 is CASSLEDRGRIGTEAFF. The CDR3 coding sequence is TGTGCCAGCAGCTTGGAGGACAGGGGGCGCATCGGCACTGAAGCTTTCTTT. The full variable domain, rest sourced from reference TRBV5-8 and TRBJ1-1, is EAGVTQSPTHLIKTRGQQATLRCSPISGHTSVYWYQQALGLGLQFLLWYDEGEERNRGNFPPRFSGRQFPNYSSELNVNALELEDSALYLCASSLEDRGRIGTEAFFGQGTRLTVV.

The chain combines TRBV7-3 with TRBJ2-1, with 8 bases matching TRBD2. Germline assignment: CDR1 SGHTA and CDR2 FQGTGA. This CDR3 comprises 15 residues. V shed 5 bases, J shed 1 base, and the junction held 4 bases outside the gene matches. CDR3: CASSEGLGSYNEQFF. The CDR3 bases are TGTGCCAGCAGCGAGGGACTAGGATCCTACAATGAGCAGTTCTTC.

The V and J genes are TRBV7-9 and TRBJ1-1; perhaps TRBD1 as D (6 bases). Between the trimmed V and J ends, which lost 1 base and 0 bases, there was a span of 15 bases. The germline V gene encodes CDR1 SEHNR and CDR2 FQNEAQ (reference sequence). The CDR3 totals 17 residues. CDR3 sequence: CASSLVNTGGLNTEAFF. In DNA, the CDR3 is TGTGCCAGCAGCTTAGTGAACACGGGGGGGCTGAACACTGAAGCTTTCTTT.

This chain links TRBV2 with TRBJ1-4, with 7 bases that match TRBD1. The CDR3 consists of 14 residues. CDR1 is SNHLY and CDR2 is FYNNEI in the germline V gene. The V and J ends lost 3 bases and 8 bases, in that order; junction bases with no gene match: 6. The DNA for the CDR3 is TGTGCCAGCAGTGATCCTGACAGGGAGGAAAAACTGTTTTTT. As protein: CASSDPDREEKLFF.

The V gene is TRBV5-6, the J gene TRBJ1-1, with unresolved D. V was cut by 2 bases and J by 5 bases, with 4 bases left in between. The CDR3 loop spans 11 amino acids. Germline V CDR1 and CDR2: SGHDT, YYEEEE. Written as DNA, the CDR3 is TGTGCCAGCAGCTTTACTACTGAAGCTTTCTTT. Translation gives CASSFTTEAFF.

The V and J genes are TRBV7-8 and TRBJ1-6, with D perhaps matching TRBD1 (6 bases). V lost 4 bases, J lost 5 bases, and 12 bases lay in between. Per the germline V gene, CDR1 is SGHVS and CDR2 is FQNEAQ. CDR3 length: 15 amino acids. The CDR3 sequence is CASSSRAGDNSPLHF. Here the CDR3 DNA reads TGTGCCAGCAGCTCCAGGGCAGGGGATAATTCACCCCTCCACTTT.

Remarks on this clone: One end of the junction fails to match germline, which may point to a read error. J is TRBJ1-2 and V is TRBV9, with D hard to call. The V gene's germline CDR1 is SGDLS and CDR2 YYNGEE. This CDR3 comprises 9 residues. The CDR3: CASSVATEF. The CDR3 nucleotides read TGTGCCAGCAGCGTAGCTACCGAATTC.

V usage is TRBV28 and J usage is TRBJ2-5; no reliable D call. The CDR3 is 15 amino acids. V dropped 5 bases and J dropped 1 base, with 14 bases sitting between them. Germline CDR1 and CDR2: MDHEN and SYDVKM. The DNA for the CDR3 is TGTGCCAGCAGTGCCCCATTTACGGTCCAAGAGACCCAGTACTTC. Translation gives CASSAPFTVQETQYF.